These 30 T cell receptor beta chains came from one sample sequenced in a study of shared clonotypes between healthy human individuals. As defined, naive CD8 cells were CD45RO-negative and positively selected for CCR7, with terminally differentiated effector memory CD45RA+ cells excluded. Sequencing was performed with immunoSEQ multiplex PCR; in TCRdb, only in-frame clones are kept and a portion is missing. Here the sample spans around 1.9 million clones, 85% to 95% being singletons. Sequencing was performed on naive CD8+ T cells from PBMCs. All receptors derive from a man aged 18 to 29 in good health. Some clones in this sample may be carry-over from other donors' samples.

The V call is TRBV9, the J call TRBJ2-5; no reliable D call. The germline V gene has CDR1 SGDLS and CDR2 YYNGEE. Deletions cut 4 bases from V and 7 bases from J, with 20 bases between. The CDR3 is 15 residues long. Here the CDR3 DNA reads TGTGCCAGCAGCCCTGCCGACGACCTGGTGGGGACCCAGTACTTC. This translates into CASSPADDLVGTQYF.

This clone was recorded only once. The chain is built from TRBV28 and TRBJ2-7; weak D call: TRBD1 (5 bases). The CDR3 runs 15 residues. Per germline, CDR1 MDHEN and CDR2 SYDVKM. V was shortened by 6 bases and J by 7 bases, with 22 bases between the two germline ends. The CDR3 reads CASRPYPGRDEEQYF. The CDR3, as DNA: TGTGCCAGCAGACCTTACCCTGGCAGGGATGAAGAGCAGTACTTC. The entire variable domain, with the rest obtained from reference TRBV28 and TRBJ2-7, is as follows: DVKVTQSSRYLVKRTGEKVFLECVQDMDHENMFWYRQDPGLGLRLIYFSYDVKMKEKGDIPEGYSVSREKKERFSLILESASTNQTSMYLCASRPYPGRDEEQYFGPGTRLTVT.

The rearrangement joins TRBV7-9 to TRBJ1-4, with D perhaps TRBD1 (5 bases). Germline CDR1 is SEHNR and CDR2 is FQNEAQ (reference sequence). Trimming took 7 bases from V and 0 from J, leaving 21 bases between them. The CDR3 runs 18 residues. Written as DNA, the CDR3 is TGTGCCAGCATGGGGGTGAAGTGGACCCCTGCAACTAATGAAAAACTGTTTTTT. This sequence encodes CASMGVKWTPATNEKLFF.

Of note for this clone: Other DNA sequences in the same sample also yield this CDR3. The genes are TRBV27 and TRBJ1-1, with TRBD1 matching over 9 bases. The CDR3 is made up of 14 amino acids. V was pared by 4 bases and J by 1 base, with 1 base of the junction left unmatched. Germline assignment: CDR1 MNHEY and CDR2 SMNVEV (reference sequence). The CDR3 sequence is CASSWGQGNTEAFF. DNA of the CDR3: TGTGCCAGCAGTTGGGGACAGGGGAACACTGAAGCTTTCTTT.

The V gene is TRBV30, the J gene TRBJ1-3; 9 nucleotides match TRBD1. V was clipped by 0 bases and J by 9 bases; unmatched bases: 6. This CDR3 is built from 14 residues. CDR1 is GTSNPN and CDR2 is SVGIG in the germline V gene (reference sequence). Here the CDR3 reads CAWSVRQGVATIYF. CDR3 DNA sequence: TGTGCCTGGAGTGTGAGACAGGGGGTTGCCACCATATATTTT.

The V gene is TRBV5-8, the J gene TRBJ1-2; possibly TRBD1 for D (6 bases). From germline, CDR1 is SGHTS and CDR2 YDEGEE. The CDR3 contains 13 residues. The V end lost 6 bases, the J end lost 8 bases, and 17 bases lay between the germline ends. The CDR3 is CASNGRGGGGYTF. In DNA form, the CDR3 reads TGTGCCAGCAACGGTCGCGGGGGCGGAGGCTACACCTTC.

The V call is TRBV19, the J call TRBJ2-1; D tentatively reads TRBD1 or TRBD2 (5 bases each). Germline CDR1 and CDR2: LNHDA and SQIVND (reference sequence). With 9 bases removed from V and 0 bases from J, the gap between germline ends came to 12 bases. The CDR3 consists of 14 residues. CDR3 nucleotides: TGTGCCAGCAATGAGGGGTTCTCCTACAATGAGCAGTTCTTC. Protein: CASNEGFSYNEQFF.

The chain employs TRBV12-5 and TRBJ2-1; 8 bases agree with TRBD2. The CDR3 runs to 14 residues. J was trimmed by 9 bases and V by 3 bases; bases with no gene match: 7. The germline V gene has CDR1 LGHNT and CDR2 FRNRAP. The CDR3, as DNA: TGTGCTAGTGGTTTAGGCGGGAGGACCCGTGAGCAGTTCTTC. Residues: CASGLGGRTREQFF.

V is TRBV5-1 and J is TRBJ2-5; 9 nucleotides agree with TRBD1. Germline-derived CDR1 and CDR2 are SGHRS and YFSETQ. The CDR3 extends over 14 amino acids. V dropped 4 bases and J dropped 4; count of bases not matched to a gene: 5. This CDR3 is CASSRDRVRETQYF. The CDR3 nucleotides read TGCGCCAGCAGCCGGGACAGGGTGAGAGAGACCCAGTACTTC. Combining the CDR3 with reference TRBV5-1 and TRBJ2-5 gives the whole variable domain KAGVTQTPRYLIKTRGQQVTLSCSPISGHRSVSWYQQTPGQGLQFLFEYFSETQRNKGNFPGRFSGRQFSNSRSEMNVSTLELGDSALYLCASSRDRVRETQYFGPGTRLLVL.

The chain combines TRBV29-1 with TRBJ2-2, with 13 bases identical to TRBD2. Per the germline V gene, CDR1 is SQVTM and CDR2 is ANQGSEA. V gave up 6 bases and J gave up 6 bases; unmatched junction bases: 7. This CDR3 spans 15 amino acids. CDR3 protein: CSVRLAGGTAGELFF. The DNA of the CDR3 is TGCAGCGTCCGACTAGCGGGAGGAACCGCCGGGGAGCTGTTTTTT.

The chain has TRBV5-1 and TRBJ1-1; unclear D gene. Germline loops: CDR1 SGHRS, CDR2 YFSETQ. This CDR3 is built from 16 residues. Trimming took off 0 bases at V and 1 base at J, with 13 bases between the two ends. The CDR3 bases are TGCGCCAGCAGCTTGGTTTATCCATCAACGAACACTGAAGCTTTCTTT. Translated: CASSLVYPSTNTEAFF.

This chain links TRBV14 with TRBJ2-7; tentatively, D is TRBD1 (5 bases). This CDR3 has 15 residues. CDR1 is SGHDN and CDR2 is FVKESK in the germline V gene. The V and J ends lost 3 bases and 1 base respectively, with 13 bases between them. The CDR3 loop reads CASSHPPGNSYEQYF. The CDR3, as DNA: TGTGCCAGCAGCCACCCGCCAGGGAATTCCTACGAGCAGTACTTC.

The sample holds one count of this clone. The rearrangement joins TRBV4-1 to TRBJ2-3; maybe TRBD1 (7 bases). Germline V gives CDR1 MGHRA, CDR2 YSYEKL. V gave up 0 bases and J gave up 4 bases, with 17 bases separating them. The length of the CDR3 is 17 residues. DNA for the CDR3: TGCGCCAGCAGCCAAGAACGAGGAGGGGGCGGCCCAGATACGCAGTATTTT. Translated, it gives CASSQERGGGGPDTQYF.

The genes are TRBV4-1 and TRBJ2-7, with D tentatively TRBD1 (7 bases). Germline V lookup: CDR1 MGHRA, CDR2 YSYEKL. This CDR3 contains 15 residues. V dropped 2 bases and J dropped 3 bases, with 14 bases sitting between them. The CDR3 coding sequence is TGCGCCAGCAGCCAAAAGCAGGGGGGCTACTACGAGCAGTACTTC. Its translation is CASSQKQGGYYEQYF.

The gene calls are TRBV7-9 and TRBJ2-7, with 10 nucleotides matching TRBD2. Germline lookup yields CDR1 SEHNR and CDR2 FQNEAQ (reference sequence). The trim removed 5 bases at V and 4 bases at J, leaving 14 bases unmatched. The CDR3 totals 17 residues. CDR3 nucleotide sequence: TGTGCCAGCAGCCCAGCGGCTAGCGGGAGTATGAAGTACGAGCAGTACTTC. Protein product: CASSPAASGSMKYEQYF.

The rearrangement joins TRBV28 to TRBJ2-1; D gene ambiguous. CDR3 size: 16 residues. Trimming shortened V by 2 bases and J by 4 bases, and 15 bases separated the two germline ends. Germline V gene lookup returns CDR1 MDHEN and CDR2 SYDVKM. Here the CDR3 DNA reads TGTGCCAGCAGTTTAAGGGTAGGGCCCAAGTACAATGAGCAGTTCTTC. Translating gives CASSLRVGPKYNEQFF.

This chain connects TRBV7-9 to TRBJ2-7, with TRBD2 matching over 10 bases. This CDR3 has 17 residues. CDR1 is SEHNR, CDR2 FQNEAQ, per germline (reference sequence). The V and J ends lost 5 bases and 3 bases, in that order; junction bases with no gene match: 13. CDR3 DNA sequence: TGTGCCAGCAGCCATCAGGGGCTAGCGGGAGTATTCTACGAGCAGTACTTC. This encodes CASSHQGLAGVFYEQYF.

The chain combines TRBV27 with TRBJ2-4, with no clear D. The CDR3 totals 15 residues. V lost 0 bases to trimming and J lost 2 bases, with 8 bases between them. CDR1 is MNHEY and CDR2 is SMNVEV in the germline V gene (reference sequence). Here the CDR3 reads CASSLSQAPKNIQYF. The CDR3 nucleotides read TGTGCCAGCAGTTTATCGCAGGCCCCCAAAAACATTCAGTACTTC.

The V and J genes are TRBV7-8 and TRBJ2-1; unclear D gene. The CDR3 covers 16 residues. V was trimmed by 1 base and J by 2 bases, leaving 12 bases between them. From germline, CDR1 is SGHVS and CDR2 FQNEAQ. CDR3 in DNA: TGTGCCAGCAGCTTAGAGCCCCTCAAGCCCTACAATGAGCAGTTCTTC. Protein sequence: CASSLEPLKPYNEQFF.

The gene calls are TRBV6-5 and TRBJ1-5; D unclear. Germline values: CDR1 MNHEY, CDR2 SVGAGI. V lost 2 bases, J lost 0 bases, and 8 bases lay in between. There are 15 residues in the CDR3. The CDR3 DNA is TGTGCCAGCAGTTACAGGGCCGATAGCAATCAGCCCCAGCATTTT. As protein: CASSYRADSNQPQHF.

CDR3 DNA sequence: TGTGCCAGCAGTGAAAGCACTGGGCCTGAGTACGAGCAGTACTTC. Translating it yields CASSESTGPEYEQYF. This chain links TRBV9 with TRBJ2-7; D is uncertain. With 5 bases removed from V and 4 bases from J, the gap between germline ends came to 19 bases. Germline lookup yields CDR1 SGDLS and CDR2 YYNGEE. The length of the CDR3 is 15 residues.

The V call is TRBV7-9, the J call TRBJ2-7, with D possibly matching TRBD2 (5 bases). CDR1 SEHNR and CDR2 FQNEAQ come from the germline V gene (reference sequence). The CDR3 is 13 residues long. Deletions cut 1 base from V and 1 base from J, with 5 bases between. The CDR3 is CASSLGESYEQYF. The DNA of the CDR3 is TGTGCCAGCAGCTTAGGGGAGTCCTACGAGCAGTACTTC.

The chain carries TRBV5-1 and TRBJ2-7, with 12 bases aligning to TRBD2. This CDR3 comprises 15 residues. With 2 bases clipped from V and 3 bases from J, the junction kept 3 bases outside the gene matches. From germline, CDR1 is SGHRS and CDR2 YFSETQ. DNA of the CDR3: TGCGCCAGCAGCTTCGGACTAGCGGGATTCTACGAGCAGTACTTC. Its translation: CASSFGLAGFYEQYF.

This chain links TRBV27 with TRBJ2-7; the match to TRBD1 covers 10 bases. The germline CDR1 and CDR2 sequences are MNHEY and SMNVEV (reference sequence). The CDR3 spans 15 residues. V gave up 5 bases and J gave up 3 bases; unmatched junction bases: 7. Here the CDR3 DNA reads TGTGCCAGCAGTCCGGGACAGGGGTACTTCTACGAGCAGTACTTC. It specifies CASSPGQGYFYEQYF.

A note on this clone: This specimen includes other DNA sequences encoding the same CDR3. This chain connects TRBV7-6 to TRBJ1-3; weak D call: TRBD1 (6 bases). Trimming took 3 bases from V and 0 from J, leaving 9 bases between them. The length of the CDR3 is 15 residues. Germline CDR1 is SGHVS and CDR2 is FNYEAQ. The CDR3 coding sequence is TGTGCCAGCAGCTTGCAGGGGAACTCTGGAAACACCATATATTTT. Translated, it gives CASSLQGNSGNTIYF. Full variable domain (rest looked up from reference TRBV7-6 and TRBJ1-3): GAGVSQSPRYKVTKRGQDVALRCDPISGHVSLYWYRQALGQGPEFLTYFNYEAQQDKSGLPNDRFSAERPEGSISTLTIQRTEQRDSAMYRCASSLQGNSGNTIYFGEGSWLTVV.

The chain carries TRBV28 and TRBJ2-7, with D possibly being TRBD2 (6 bases). Trimming took off 6 bases at V and 3 bases at J, with 15 bases between the two ends. CDR3 size: 14 residues. Germline CDR1 MDHEN, CDR2 SYDVKM. This CDR3 is CASSSLGRFYEQYF. The CDR3 nucleotides read TGTGCCAGCAGCTCCTTAGGGAGGTTCTACGAGCAGTACTTC.

The chain links TRBV25-1 to TRBJ1-2; D perhaps matches TRBD1 (6 bases). Between the trimmed V and J ends, which lost 9 bases and 4 bases, there was a span of 9 bases. Germline CDR1 reads MGHDK; CDR2 reads SYGVNS. This CDR3 has 11 residues. For the CDR3, the DNA is TGTGCCAGGGACAGCCCCTATGGCTACACCTTC. Its translation: CARDSPYGYTF.

The rearrangement links TRBV29-1 to TRBJ2-7, with a tentative D call TRBD1 (5 bases). The germline CDR1 and CDR2 sequences are SQVTM and ANQGSEA. The CDR3 has 11 amino acids. Trimming cost V 6 bases and J 5 bases, with 11 bases left between them. The CDR3 is CSVRQFNEQYF. The CDR3 nucleotides read TGCAGCGTCCGACAGTTCAACGAGCAGTACTTC.

The chain combines TRBV7-9 with TRBJ1-2, with D maybe TRBD1 (5 bases). Trimming removed 5 bases at V and 8 bases at J, with 24 bases between. Germline assignment: CDR1 SEHNR and CDR2 FQNEAQ (reference sequence). The length of the CDR3 is 16 residues. This CDR3 reads CASSPTFRTSGEGYTF. CDR3 nucleotides: TGTGCCAGCAGCCCAACTTTTAGGACATCGGGGGAGGGCTACACCTTC.

This clone occurred a few times. The chain carries TRBV5-1 and TRBJ1-1, with D possibly being TRBD1 (5 bases). The CDR3 consists of 16 residues. Trimming removed 3 bases from V and 0 bases from J, with 15 bases in between. Germline V CDR1 and CDR2: SGHRS, YFSETQ. CDR3 sequence reads: CASSSKGEVMNTEAFF. The CDR3 nucleotides are TGCGCCAGCAGCTCGAAAGGGGAGGTTATGAACACTGAAGCTTTCTTT.